This T cell receptor (beta chain) was sequenced in a study of graft-versus-host responses after intestinal transplantation. The method was immunoSEQ multiplex PCR; TCRdb's version includes in-frame clones alone and lacks a portion of them. Of roughly 60,000 clones in the sample, under 95% were seen once. V shed 2 bases and J shed 6 bases, with 11 bases lying between them. Germline CDR1 reads MNHEY; CDR2 reads SMNVEV (reference sequence). This CDR3 is built from 14 residues. The V gene is TRBV27, the J gene TRBJ1-5; D is perhaps TRBD1 (5 bases). Sequencing used PBMCs, obtained roughly 120 days after intestinal transplantation. The receptor comes from a human patient who received an intestinal transplant, so some T cells may come from the graft donor. The CDR3 loop reads CASSLGYGAQPQHF. The CDR3 DNA reads TGTGCCAGCAGTTTAGGTTACGGGGCTCAGCCCCAGCATTTT.